The entry that follows covers one T cell receptor (beta chain) sequence. The V segment lost 5 bases and the J segment 0 bases; nucleotides outside the gene matches: 6. Germline V gene lookup returns CDR1 SGHVS and CDR2 FQNEAQ. This CDR3 is built from 17 residues. TCRdb keeps only in-frame clones here, not all; method: immunoSEQ multiplex PCR. The sample yields about 2.4 million clones, 93% seen once. These data originate in a study of shared clonotypes between healthy human individuals. The chain combines TRBV7-8 with TRBJ1-5, with TRBD1 matching over 11 bases. The sample taken for sequencing was naive CD4+ T cells from PBMCs. Subset of the sample: CD45RA+ positively selected. The receptor comes from a man between 18 and 29 years old in good health. Some clones in this sample may be carry-over from other donors' samples. CDR3: CASSPGTGGFSNQPQHF. Written as DNA, the CDR3 is TGTGCCAGCAGCCCAGGGACAGGGGGATTTAGCAATCAGCCCCAGCATTTT.